This T cell receptor beta chain was identified during a study of blood T cell repertoires in COVID-19. In the source study's methods: How many nucleated cells were present was estimated from reference gene primer amplification. The repertoire was sequenced with immunoSEQ multiplex PCR; TCRdb's copy has only in-frame clones and lacks some. V and J calls plus clone size are reproduced from that table; the DNA served to infer D and trimming. The profile shows approximately 74,000 clones, approximately 88% of them singletons. The source material was peripheral blood. The source is an elderly man with active or convalescent COVID-19.

CDR3 nucleotide sequence: TGTGCCAGCAGCTACGACAGATTCTACGAGCAGTACTTC. The encoded protein is CASSYDRFYEQYF. V gene TRBV28 combines with J gene TRBJ2-7, with D possibly matching TRBD1 (5 bases). V shed 6 bases and J shed 3 bases, with 12 bases lying between them. Germline V gene lookup returns CDR1 MDHEN and CDR2 SYDVKM. CDR3 size: 13 residues.